The source of this T cell receptor beta chain is a study of T cells in Graves' hyperthyroidism and ophthalmopathy. Study observations and caveats: Ophthalmopathy could be told apart from stable hyperthyroidism with a 13 V-J model.

The CDR3 consists of 12 residues. Germline CDR1 and CDR2: DFQATT and SNEGSKA (reference sequence). V was cut by 6 bases and J by 7 bases, with 10 bases left in between. TCR beta CDR3 regions were amplified from RNA. When the TCR CDR3 underwent first-round RT-PCR, the HTBI primer set was used. TCRdb independently ran MiXCR on the multiplex PCR reads; one entry per CDR3 protein. The table records 550,000 to 700,000 distinct CDR3 sequences, about half of them present only once. In this sample, this clonotype turned up many times. What it binds is not known. The sequenced sample consisted of peripheral blood or thyroid tissue (not recorded which). V and J are TRBV20-1 and TRBJ1-6; D unclear. The clonotype comes from an adult woman with Graves' disease, either hyperthyroidism or ophthalmopathy (not recorded which). As DNA, the CDR3 is TGCAGTGCAGGCCGGTGGAATTCACCCCTCCACTTT. It is translated as CSAGRWNSPLHF.